This entry lists 21 T cell receptor beta chains sequenced from one sample in a study of blood T cell repertoires in COVID-19 (dated by TCRdb to the early 2020s). Library preparation was by the immunoSEQ multiplex PCR assay. Not all clones reach the TCRdb copy of this immuneACCESS table, which keeps in-frame sequences only. Checked studies attribute under half of the gap to unresolved V genes and leave the rest unexplained. This sample lists about 260,000 clones; 84% were detected once. Approximately 4.5% of the sample comes from the top ten. The sequenced material came from PBMCs or T cells enriched from blood (not recorded which). The receptor set was obtained from a man in his thirties or forties with acute COVID-19.

The V gene is TRBV29-1, the J gene TRBJ1-2; 9 bases are shared with TRBD1. With 7 bases clipped from V and 7 bases from J, the junction kept 4 bases outside the gene matches. The germline V gene encodes CDR1 SQVTM and CDR2 ANQGSEA. CDR3 size: 11 residues. CDR3 sequence (DNA): TGCAGCGCAGGGGACAGGGTTGGCTACACCTTC. It codes for CSAGDRVGYTF.

The V call is TRBV5-6, the J call TRBJ2-1; TRBD2 might be the D (6 bases). In germline, CDR1 is SGHDT, CDR2 YYEEEE. V lost 3 bases to trimming and J lost 6 bases, with 16 bases between them. The CDR3 loop spans 15 amino acids. CDR3 bases: TGTGCCAGCAGCTCAGGACGACGGGGGTCCAATGAGCAGTTCTTC. This gives the protein CASSSGRRGSNEQFF.

This clone was observed a single time. The chain combines TRBV9 with TRBJ1-3; possible D gene TRBD1, 5 bases. There are 16 residues in the CDR3. Germline CDR1 reads SGDLS; CDR2 reads YYNGEE. V was pared by 3 bases and J by 0 bases, with 13 bases between. DNA for the CDR3: TGTGCCAGCAGCGCAGATCAGGGAGGCTCTGGAAACACCATATATTTT. It codes for CASSADQGGSGNTIYF.

The rearrangement uses TRBV7-9 and TRBJ2-1, with D possibly TRBD2 on 5 matching bases. V dropped 6 bases and J dropped 0 bases, with 12 bases sitting between them. The CDR3 has 15 residues. Germline-derived CDR1 and CDR2 are SEHNR and FQNEAQ (reference sequence). CDR3 sequence: CASSGLLSSYNEQFF. For the CDR3, the DNA is TGTGCCAGCAGTGGACTCCTCAGCTCCTACAATGAGCAGTTCTTC.

The chain recombines TRBV7-3 with TRBJ1-1; possible D gene TRBD1, 6 bases. Per the germline V gene, CDR1 is SGHTA and CDR2 is FQGTGA. V lost 5 bases and J lost 3, with 19 bases in between. This CDR3 region has 16 residues. The CDR3 sequence is CASSPQTGVGDTEAFF. The CDR3 coding sequence is TGTGCCAGCAGCCCCCAGACAGGTGTTGGGGACACTGAAGCTTTCTTT.

This clone came up a few times. The chain uses TRBV7-2 and TRBJ2-2; D is possibly TRBD1 (5 bases). CDR1 and CDR2 (germline): SGHTA, FQGNSA. Between the trimmed V and J ends, which lost 11 bases and 4 bases, there was a span of 11 bases. This CDR3 comprises 12 residues. CDR3 DNA: TGTGCCGCGTCAGGGTTCACCGGGGAGCTGTTTTTT. Encoded protein: CAASGFTGELFF.

In its sample, this clone was seen a few times. CDR3 region: CAISVSGNTIYF. The DNA of the CDR3 is TGCGCCATATCGGTCTCTGGAAACACCATATATTTT. This rearrangement joins TRBV10-1 to TRBJ1-3, with no clear D. The CDR3 spans 12 residues. V lost 10 bases, J lost 0 bases, and 7 bases lay in between. CDR1 and CDR2 from the germline V gene are WNHNN and SYGVQD (reference sequence).

The chain recombines TRBV9 with TRBJ2-7; 9 nucleotides align to TRBD1. With V trimmed by 4 bases and J by 2 bases, 4 bases remained unmatched. CDR3 length equals 14 residues. Germline-derived CDR1 and CDR2 are SGDLS and YYNGEE. In DNA, the CDR3 is TGTGCCAGCAGCCCCGGGACAGGGACCTACGAGCAGTACGTC. Its protein product is CASSPGTGTYEQYV.

The genes are TRBV18 and TRBJ1-3; D is ambiguous. Trimming cost V 3 bases and J 4 bases, with 13 bases left between them. CDR1 KGHSH and CDR2 LQKENI come from the germline V gene. The CDR3 runs to 15 residues. CDR3: CASSPSQLIGNTIYF. CDR3 nucleotide sequence: TGTGCCAGCTCACCGTCACAGTTAATCGGAAACACCATATATTTT.

The V call is TRBV19, the J call TRBJ2-5; 9 bases line up with TRBD2. With V trimmed by 6 bases and J by 3 bases, 8 bases remained unmatched. The CDR3 covers 15 residues. CDR1 is LNHDA, CDR2 SQIVND, per germline (reference sequence). CDR3 sequence: CASRRLADGKETQYF. Written as DNA, the CDR3 is TGTGCCAGTAGGAGACTAGCGGATGGAAAAGAGACCCAGTACTTC.

The CDR3 nucleotides read TGTGCCAGCAGTCAGATGAATATGAACACTGAAGCTTTCTTT. This encodes CASSQMNMNTEAFF. The gene calls are TRBV7-9 and TRBJ1-1; D unresolved. Trimming removed 6 bases from V and 0 bases from J, with 11 bases in between. The CDR3 extends over 14 amino acids. Germline CDR1 and CDR2: SEHNR and FQNEAQ (reference sequence).

V is TRBV5-5 and J is TRBJ2-7, with a tentative D call TRBD1 (8 bases). The germline V gene has CDR1 SGHKS and CDR2 YYEKEE (reference sequence). The CDR3 contains 16 residues. Trimming took 4 bases from V and 5 from J, leaving 22 bases between them. The CDR3, as DNA: TGTGCCAGCAGCCGGGAGGAGTGGACAGGGTCCCACGAGCAGTACGTC. Its translation: CASSREEWTGSHEQYV.

The chain employs TRBV5-1 and TRBJ1-2; 10 nucleotides agree with TRBD1. This CDR3 has 14 amino acids. V was clipped by 4 bases and J by 3 bases; unmatched bases: 3. Germline V CDR1 and CDR2: SGHRS, YFSETQ. The CDR3 region has the DNA TGCGCCAGCAGCACCGGACAGGGGGACTATGGCTACACCTTC. It encodes CASSTGQGDYGYTF.

The chain is built from TRBV24-1 and TRBJ2-5; 9 bases are shared with TRBD1. J was trimmed by 4 bases and V by 3 bases; bases with no gene match: 2. CDR1 KGHDR and CDR2 SFDVKD come from the germline V gene. CDR3 length equals 14 residues. The DNA for the CDR3 is TGTGCCACCAGTGATCAACAGGGGGCAGAGACCCAGTACTTC. Translating gives CATSDQQGAETQYF.

The chain has TRBV7-2 and TRBJ1-1; D possibly corresponds to TRBD1 (5 bases). From germline, CDR1 is SGHTA and CDR2 FQGNSA. V was clipped by 7 bases and J by 1 base, with 16 bases between them. CDR3 length equals 15 residues. CDR3 residues: CASIPDWTRNTEAFF. The CDR3 DNA sequence: TGTGCCAGCATACCAGATTGGACAAGGAACACTGAAGCTTTCTTT.

This rearrangement joins TRBV7-2 to TRBJ1-3; D possibly corresponds to TRBD1 (5 bases). V was shortened by 3 bases and J by 2 bases, with 8 bases between the two germline ends. The CDR3 spans 14 residues. Germline V gene lookup returns CDR1 SGHTA and CDR2 FQGNSA. This CDR3 is CASSLLGPGNTIYF. The CDR3, as DNA: TGTGCCAGCAGCTTGTTGGGGCCTGGAAACACCATATATTTT.

This clone has only one observation. V is TRBV5-4 and J is TRBJ1-1; D possibly corresponds to TRBD1 (5 bases). CDR3 size: 15 residues. V lost 4 bases and J lost 5, with 18 bases in between. Germline V CDR1 and CDR2: SGHNT, YYREEE (reference sequence). This chain's CDR3 is CASSAPRGRGTEAFF. CDR3 nucleotide sequence: TGTGCCAGCAGCGCCCCAAGGGGTAGGGGTACTGAAGCTTTCTTT. The full variable domain, rest sourced from reference TRBV5-4 and TRBJ1-1, is ETGVTQSPTHLIKTRGQQVTLRCSSQSGHNTVSWYQQALGQGPQFIFQYYREEENGRGNFPPRFSGLQFPNYSSELNVNALELDDSALYLCASSAPRGRGTEAFFGQGTRLTVV.

The rearrangement links TRBV14 to TRBJ2-1; 7 nucleotides line up with TRBD2. There are 15 residues in the CDR3. The germline CDR1 and CDR2 sequences are SGHDN and FVKESK. J was trimmed by 4 bases and V by 2 bases; bases with no gene match: 5. The CDR3 DNA reads as TGTGCCAGCAGCCAATTGGGAGGGCTATACAATGAGCAGTTCTTC. This gives the protein CASSQLGGLYNEQFF.

The rearrangement links TRBV28 to TRBJ1-4; 7 nucleotides align to TRBD1. The CDR3 loop spans 13 amino acids. Trimming took 6 bases from V and 8 from J; bases not matched to a gene: 6. CDR1 is MDHEN and CDR2 is SYDVKM in the germline V gene. DNA of the CDR3: TGTGCCAGCAGATCAGGGGGGAAAGAAAAACTGTTTTTT. Translated, it gives CASRSGGKEKLFF. Based on the CDR3 plus reference TRBV28 and TRBJ1-4, the full variable domain is DVKVTQSSRYLVKRTGEKVFLECVQDMDHENMFWYRQDPGLGLRLIYFSYDVKMKEKGDIPEGYSVSREKKERFSLILESASTNQTSMYLCASRSGGKEKLFFGSGTQLSVL.

The rearrangement uses TRBV12-5 and TRBJ1-1; unclear D gene. Germline V gives CDR1 LGHNT, CDR2 FRNRAP. V was cut by 1 base and J by 3 bases, with 12 bases left in between. The CDR3 covers 15 residues. CDR3 loop: CASGLGSLADTEAFF. In nucleotides, the CDR3 is TGTGCTAGTGGTTTGGGTAGCCTTGCAGACACTGAAGCTTTCTTT.

This chain connects TRBV19 to TRBJ1-2, with D maybe TRBD1 (5 bases). There are 14 residues in the CDR3. Germline CDR1 and CDR2: LNHDA and SQIVND (reference sequence). Trimming removed 5 bases at V and 4 bases at J, with 14 bases between. The CDR3 sequence is CASSPPRQFYGYTF. The CDR3 nucleotides read TGTGCCAGTAGTCCACCCCGACAGTTCTATGGCTACACCTTC. Full variable domain (remainder filled in from reference TRBV19 and TRBJ1-2): DGGITQSPKYLFRKEGQNVTLSCEQNLNHDAMYWYRQDPGQGLRLIYYSQIVNDFQKGDIAEGYSVSREKKESFPLTVTSAQKNPTAFYLCASSPPRQFYGYTFGSGTRLTVV.